This T cell receptor beta chain was profiled in a study of response to subunit inactivated influenza vaccine. TCRdb reprocessed the RT-PCR reads via MiXCR and lists one record per CDR3 protein. Altogether approximately 300,000 distinct CDR3 sequences are present, 22% being singletons, with the ten largest covering 10%. The sample was PBMCs from blood, taken approximately 20 months after vaccination. This TCR was sampled from a man aged 45 to 75 who received an inactivated influenza vaccine.

CDR3 bases: TGTGCCAGCGAGTTGGGACAGGGGACCTACGAGCAGTACTTC. Translation: CASELGQGTYEQYF. The chain joins TRBV6-2 or TRBV6-3 to TRBJ2-7; TRBD1 matches at 10 bases. J gave up 2 bases and V 8 bases, and 6 bases lay outside the gene matches. The CDR3 covers 14 residues. Germline V gene lookup returns CDR1 MNHEY and CDR2 SVGEGT.